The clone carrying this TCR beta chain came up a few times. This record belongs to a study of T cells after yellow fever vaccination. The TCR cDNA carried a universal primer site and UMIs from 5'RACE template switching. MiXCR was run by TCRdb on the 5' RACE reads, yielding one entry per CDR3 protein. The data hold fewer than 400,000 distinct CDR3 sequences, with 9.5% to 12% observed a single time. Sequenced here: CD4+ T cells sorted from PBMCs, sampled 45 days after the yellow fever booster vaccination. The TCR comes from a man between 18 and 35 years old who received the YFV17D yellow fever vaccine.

The CDR3 bases are TGTGCCAGCAGCGCGGAACAAACGCAGTATTTT. It is translated as CASSAEQTQYF. The chain links TRBV9 to TRBJ2-3; D ambiguous. The V and J ends lost 3 bases and 9 bases respectively, with 8 bases between them. CDR1 and CDR2 (germline): SGDLS, YYNGEE. The CDR3 has 11 amino acids.